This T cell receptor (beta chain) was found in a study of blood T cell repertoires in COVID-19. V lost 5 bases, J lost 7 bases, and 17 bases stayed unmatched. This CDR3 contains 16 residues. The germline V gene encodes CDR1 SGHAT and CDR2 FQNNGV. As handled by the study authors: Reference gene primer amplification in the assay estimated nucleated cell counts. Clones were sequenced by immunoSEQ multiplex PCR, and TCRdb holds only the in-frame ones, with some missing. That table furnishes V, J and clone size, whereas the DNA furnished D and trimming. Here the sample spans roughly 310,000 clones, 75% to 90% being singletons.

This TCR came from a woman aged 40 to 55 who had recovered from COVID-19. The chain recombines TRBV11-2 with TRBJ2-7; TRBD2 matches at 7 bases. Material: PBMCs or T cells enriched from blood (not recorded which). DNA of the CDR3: TGTGCCAGCAGCGACCCCGGGGGGTACCTAATACGAGAGCAGTACTTC. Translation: CASSDPGGYLIREQYF.